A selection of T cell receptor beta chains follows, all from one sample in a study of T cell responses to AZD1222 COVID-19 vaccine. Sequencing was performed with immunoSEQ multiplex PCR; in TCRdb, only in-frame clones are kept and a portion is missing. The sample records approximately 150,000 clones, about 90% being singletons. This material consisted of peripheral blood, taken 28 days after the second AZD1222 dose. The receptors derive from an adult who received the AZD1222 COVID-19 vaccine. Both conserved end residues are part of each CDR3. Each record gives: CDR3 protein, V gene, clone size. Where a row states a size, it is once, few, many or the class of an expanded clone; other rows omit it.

CDR3aa: CAIASGLAGGTGELFF
v_gene: TRBV10-3
abundance: .

CDR3aa: CASSFPPPNTEAFF
v_gene: TRBV5-5
abundance: once

CDR3aa: CASSRSGQETQYF
v_gene: TRBV7-2
abundance: .

CDR3aa: CAISESWGGDEKLFF
v_gene: TRBV10-3
abundance: .

CDR3aa: CASSSGTLNNQPQHF
v_gene: TRBV28
abundance: .

CDR3aa: CASSIPQGNYGYTF
v_gene: TRBV19
abundance: .

CDR3aa: CASSYGAEQFF
v_gene: TRBV6-5
abundance: .

CDR3aa: CASSFPDGNSPLHF
v_gene: TRBV28
abundance: few

CDR3aa: CASSLLQAEGYNEQFF
v_gene: TRBV5-1
abundance: .

CDR3aa: CASSLQVQRNTIYF
v_gene: TRBV3-1/TRBV3-2
abundance: .

CDR3aa: CASSKGVGVNSPLHF
v_gene: TRBV6-5
abundance: .

CDR3aa: CASRPNDRGYTF
v_gene: TRBV19
abundance: .